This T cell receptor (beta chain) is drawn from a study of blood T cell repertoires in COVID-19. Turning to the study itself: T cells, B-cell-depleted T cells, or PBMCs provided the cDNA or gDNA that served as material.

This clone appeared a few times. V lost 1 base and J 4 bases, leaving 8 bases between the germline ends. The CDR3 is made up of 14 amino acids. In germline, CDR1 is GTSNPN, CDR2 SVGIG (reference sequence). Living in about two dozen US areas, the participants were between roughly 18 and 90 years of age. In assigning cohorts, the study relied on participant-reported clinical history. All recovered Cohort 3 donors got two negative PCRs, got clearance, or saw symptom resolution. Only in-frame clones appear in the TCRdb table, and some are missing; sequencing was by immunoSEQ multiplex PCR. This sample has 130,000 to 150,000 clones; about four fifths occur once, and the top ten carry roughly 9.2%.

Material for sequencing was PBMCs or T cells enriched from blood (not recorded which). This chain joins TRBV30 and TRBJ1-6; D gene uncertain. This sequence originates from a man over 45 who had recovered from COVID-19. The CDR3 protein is CAWSGSRYNSPLHF. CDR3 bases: TGTGCCTGGAGTGGTTCCCGGTATAATTCACCCCTCCACTTT.